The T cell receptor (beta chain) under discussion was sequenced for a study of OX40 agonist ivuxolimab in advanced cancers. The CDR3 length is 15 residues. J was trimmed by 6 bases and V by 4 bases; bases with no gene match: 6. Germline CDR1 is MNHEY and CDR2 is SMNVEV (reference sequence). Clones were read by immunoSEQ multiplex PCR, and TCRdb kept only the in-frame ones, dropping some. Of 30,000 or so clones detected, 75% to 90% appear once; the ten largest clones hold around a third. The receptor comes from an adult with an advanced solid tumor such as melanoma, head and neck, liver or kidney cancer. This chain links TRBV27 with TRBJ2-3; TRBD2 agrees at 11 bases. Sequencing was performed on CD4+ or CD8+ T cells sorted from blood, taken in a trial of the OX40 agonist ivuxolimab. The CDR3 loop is CASSSLAGGLDTQYF. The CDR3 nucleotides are TGTGCCAGCAGTTCGCTAGCGGGGGGCCTTGATACGCAGTATTTT.